This T cell receptor (beta chain) derives from a study of T cell responses to AZD1222 COVID-19 vaccine. Regarding the study as a whole: Clonal diversity may have been underestimated, and the donors were mostly white British, with more females than males. Seropositive AZD1222 recipients at baseline numbered only five or six. Per reports, nearly half of all spike-specific TCRs target regions that are unmutated in variants.

With respect to this clone: Its antigen is undetermined.

From germline, CDR1 is SGHTA and CDR2 FQGNSA. This CDR3 comprises 14 residues. With 4 bases removed from V and 7 bases from J, the gap between germline ends came to 16 bases. Some clones are missing from TCRdb's copy, which holds only in-frame ones; the method was immunoSEQ multiplex PCR. This sample yields 200,000 to 250,000 clones, of which about 92% are seen a single time; more than 0.8% belongs to the top ten. The clonotype originates from an adult in good health. J is TRBJ1-2 and V is TRBV7-2; D is unresolved. The sample consisted of peripheral blood, taken on day 0 of MenACWY control vaccination. The CDR3 bases are TGTGCCAGCAGCTCGCTAGGGCCAACCGCTGGCTACACCTTC. This sequence encodes CASSSLGPTAGYTF.